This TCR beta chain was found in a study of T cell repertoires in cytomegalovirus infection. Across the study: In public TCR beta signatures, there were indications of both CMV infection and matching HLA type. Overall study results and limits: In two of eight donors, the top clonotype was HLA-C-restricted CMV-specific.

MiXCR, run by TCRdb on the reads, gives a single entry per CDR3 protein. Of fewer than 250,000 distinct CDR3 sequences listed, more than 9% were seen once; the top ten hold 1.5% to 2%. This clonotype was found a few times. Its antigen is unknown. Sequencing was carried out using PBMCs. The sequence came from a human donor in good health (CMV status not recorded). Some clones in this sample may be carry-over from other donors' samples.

The CDR3 nucleotides read TGTGCCAGTAGCACCGGACAGGGGGCAGGGTCCTATAATTCACCCCTCCACTTT. Encoded protein: CASSTGQGAGSYNSPLHF. V is TRBV19 and J is TRBJ1-6; 11 bases align to TRBD1. Germline values: CDR1 LNHDA, CDR2 SQIVND (reference sequence). There are 18 residues in the CDR3. Trimming removed 6 bases from V and 1 base from J; junction bases left unmatched: 8.